Listed below are T cell receptor beta chains from one sample, sequenced in a study of T cell changes during pregnancy in multiple sclerosis. This table comes from immunoSEQ multiplex PCR, and its TCRdb copy is limited to in-frame clones, with some not included. This table holds around 40,000 clones, more than 90% found once. The sample here was CD8+ T cells from peripheral blood mononuclear cells, taken in the third trimester of pregnancy. These receptors all stem from a female donor with multiple sclerosis, enrolled in a pregnancy study. Both conserved end residues are part of each CDR3. The order of the fields is J gene, D gene, V gene, clone size, CDR3 DNA, CDR3 protein. A D gene is named only where the DNA matches it firmly. Rows give clone size only sometimes, using once, few, many, or a class for an expanded clone.

TRBJ2-7 TRBD1 TRBV6-4 - TGTGCCGGAACAGGGGCATACGAGCAGTACTTC CAGTGAYEQYF
TRBJ2-3 TRBD2 TRBV30 - TGTGCCTGGAGCGCCGCGGGGGTGAGCACAGATACGCAGTATTTT CAWSAAGVSTDTQYF
TRBJ2-1 TRBD1 TRBV12-5 - TGTGCTAGTGGGGGCCCGGGACAGGCCGGGCCGATCAATGAGCAGTTCTTC CASGGPGQAGPINEQFF
TRBJ2-7 - TRBV11-2 - TGTGCCAGCAGCTTGGACTACTCCTACGAGCAGTACTTC CASSLDYSYEQYF
TRBJ2-3 TRBD2 TRBV5-4 - TGTGCCAGCAGCCGATGGCCTAGCGGTAGCACAGATACGCAGTATTTT CASSRWPSGSTDTQYF
TRBJ2-5 - TRBV12-5 - TGTGCTAGTGGTTTGATCGGACTCGAAGAGACCCAGTACTTC CASGLIGLEETQYF
TRBJ2-7 TRBD1 TRBV2 - TGTGCCAGCACCACCGGGACAGGGCGCTCCGAGCAGTACTTC CASTTGTGRSEQYF
TRBJ2-5 TRBD1 TRBV7-3 - TGTGCCAGCAGCTGGGGGACAGGAGGGCAAGAGACCCAGTACTTC CASSWGTGGQETQYF
TRBJ2-1 - TRBV15 - TGTGCCACCAGCAGAGTCGCGGACAATGAGCAGTTCTTC CATSRVADNEQFF
TRBJ2-3 - TRBV4-3 - TGCGCCAGCAGCCGAAGACGGGTCCCTGGCACAGATACGCAGTATTTT CASSRRRVPGTDTQYF
TRBJ2-3 TRBD2 TRBV6-4 - TGTGCCAGCAGCGCGGGAGCAAAGAGCACAGATACGCAGTATTTT CASSAGAKSTDTQYF
TRBJ2-7 - TRBV6-1 medium-sized TGTGCCAGCAGTGAGGGAGAGACCTCCTACGAGCAGTACTTC CASSEGETSYEQYF
TRBJ2-1 - TRBV9 - TGTGCCAGCAGCGTAGCACGGGAAAGCACCTACAATGAGCAGTTCTTC CASSVARESTYNEQFF
TRBJ2-1 TRBD1 TRBV4-1 - TGCGCCAGCAGCCAAGATCAGGTGGGGACAGGGGTAGATACCCCTCCTTACAATGAGCAGTTCTTC CASSQDQVGTGVDTPPYNEQFF
TRBJ2-1 TRBD2 TRBV5-4 - TGTGCCAGCAGCCAGAGAGCGGGAGGGCCTGTCAATGAGCAGTTCTTC CASSQRAGGPVNEQFF
TRBJ1-1 TRBD1 TRBV29-1 - TGCAGCGTTGTAACAGGGGTAGACACTGAAGCTTTCTTT CSVVTGVDTEAFF
TRBJ2-7 TRBD1 TRBV28 - TGTGCCAGCACCGGGACAGGGGTTGGGGAGCAGTACTTC CASTGTGVGEQYF
TRBJ1-2 - TRBV6-1 - TGTGCCAGCAGTGAAGCCCCACCAGGGGCTCAGGATGGCTACACCTTC CASSEAPPGAQDGYTF
TRBJ1-2 - TRBV4-2 - TGTGCCAGCAGCCAAGAGGGGGGGGACTATGGCTACACCTTC CASSQEGGDYGYTF
TRBJ2-7 - TRBV4-3 - TGCGCCAGCAGCCAAGATTGGGGCTCCGGCGAGCAGTACTTC CASSQDWGSGEQYF
TRBJ1-1 - TRBV19 - TGTGCCAGTAGTATCACAGGGACTGAAGCTTTCTTT CASSITGTEAFF
TRBJ1-1 - TRBV30 - TGTGCCTGGAGTGAATGGTGGGTCGCGGGAGCTTTCTTT CAWSEWWVAGAFF
TRBJ2-1 TRBD1 TRBV27 - TGTGCCAGCAGGCGGACAGGGTTTGAGAATGAGCAGTTCTTC CASRRTGFENEQFF
TRBJ1-5 TRBD1 TRBV9 few TGTGCCAGCAGCGTACAGGGGGCTGGTCAGCCCCAGCATTTT CASSVQGAGQPQHF
TRBJ2-1 - TRBV7-3 - TGTGCCAGCAGCTTGGATGGAGGGGACTACAATGAGCAGTTCTTC CASSLDGGDYNEQFF
TRBJ1-2 TRBD1 TRBV6-6 - TGTGCCAGCACCCTCGGGACAGTCTATGGCTACACCTTC CASTLGTVYGYTF
TRBJ1-1 - TRBV14 - TGTGCCAGCAGCCAAGTAGTCGGGTGGAACACTGAAGCTTTCTTT CASSQVVGWNTEAFF
TRBJ2-7 TRBD2 TRBV4-2 - TGTGCCAGCAGCCTCGAGGGACTAGCGGCCACCTACGAGCAGTACTTC CASSLEGLAATYEQYF
TRBJ2-2 TRBD2 TRBV7-9 once TGTGCCAGCAGCGGTCTAGAACTAGCGACGAACACCGGGGAGCTGTTTTTT CASSGLELATNTGELFF
TRBJ1-1 - TRBV6-6 - TGTGCCAGCAGTTACCTCAGCGGGCGGGGGTCTGAAGCTTTCTTT CASSYLSGRGSEAFF
TRBJ1-1 - TRBV15 - TGTGCCACCAGCAGAGATGATTCGGTGAACACTGAAGCTTTCTTT CATSRDDSVNTEAFF
TRBJ2-7 - TRBV4-3 - TGCGCCAGCAGCCAAGATGTAAGCGGACTCTCCTACGAGCAGTACTTC CASSQDVSGLSYEQYF
TRBJ2-1 - TRBV20-1 few TGCAGTGCTAGCCCCGTTCGGGTCTTC CSASPVRVF
TRBJ2-3 TRBD2 TRBV30 - TGTGCCTGGACTAGGGGGACTAGCGGGAGCGGGGATACGCAGTATTTT CAWTRGTSGSGDTQYF
TRBJ2-7 TRBD2 TRBV27 - TGTGCCAGCAGTTTATCTAGCGGGAGCGACCAGTACTTC CASSLSSGSDQYF
TRBJ2-1 - TRBV28 - TGTGCCAGCAGTTCCAGGGATCTAGATGGGGTGTACAATGAGCAGTTCTTC CASSSRDLDGVYNEQFF